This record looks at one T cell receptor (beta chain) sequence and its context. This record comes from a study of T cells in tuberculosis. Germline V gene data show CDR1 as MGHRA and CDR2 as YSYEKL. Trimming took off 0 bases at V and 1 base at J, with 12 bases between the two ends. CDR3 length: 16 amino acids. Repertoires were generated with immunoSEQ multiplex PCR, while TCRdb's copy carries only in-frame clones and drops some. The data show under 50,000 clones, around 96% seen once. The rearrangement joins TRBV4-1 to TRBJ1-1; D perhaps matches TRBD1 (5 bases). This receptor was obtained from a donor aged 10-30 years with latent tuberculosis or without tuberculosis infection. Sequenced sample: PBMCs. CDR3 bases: TGCGCCAGCAGCCAAGACGTGACAGCGCCGAACACTGAAGCTTTCTTT. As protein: CASSQDVTAPNTEAFF.